This T cell receptor beta chain was recovered during a study of cytomegalovirus exposure and HLA in healthy donors. This cohort consisted of healthy bone marrow donors. PCR used 60 Vbeta primers and 13 Jbeta primers. Some clones are missing from TCRdb's copy, which holds only in-frame ones; the method was immunoSEQ multiplex PCR. The profile shows 150,000 to 200,000 clones, about four fifths of them singletons. The V gene end was trimmed by 1 base and the J gene end by 8 bases; junction bases not matched to a gene: 7. Germline V gene lookup returns CDR1 SGHDN and CDR2 FVKESK. The CDR3 totals 15 residues. Points on this clone: What it binds is not known.

Study conclusions and caveats: Analyses of presence/absence relied on an assumption of roughly uniform sequencing depth across donors. It was approximately 170 TCR beta chains that were listed as cytomegalovirus-associated. Earlier results showed most TCR beta V segments being productive about 87% or about 30% of the time.

The sequencing sample was made of PBMCs. The receptor was derived from a girl under 18 in good health and CMV-seropositive. The chain links TRBV14 to TRBJ2-1; 8 nucleotides agree with TRBD2. The chain's CDR3 is CASSQAGLAVDEQFF. The CDR3, as DNA: TGTGCCAGCAGCCAAGCTGGACTAGCCGTCGATGAGCAGTTCTTC.